This T cell receptor (beta chain) appears in the sequencing data of a study of T-cell reconstitution after alpha-beta-depleted transplantation in children. Study-wide results and limits: Counts and diversity of T cells one year after transplant came mostly from newly produced T cells.

The CDR3 has 15 amino acids. Germline values: CDR1 DFQATT, CDR2 SNEGSKA (reference sequence). Trimming took off 6 bases at V and 1 base at J, with 16 bases between the two ends. Unique molecular identifiers were built into the TCRbeta library. TCRdb re-analysed the PCR reads in MiXCR, keeping a single row per CDR3 protein. Of some 150,000 distinct CDR3 sequences listed, about 9% are singletons. This clonotype was seen repeatedly, ten times or more. Its antigen is still unknown. The TCR sequence derives from a female patient between 2 and 10 years old who had a stem cell transplant for congenital amegakaryocytic thrombocytopenia, so the T cells may come from the graft donor. This material consisted of PBMCs, mostly from graft donor cells, taken 180 days after TCRalphabeta/CD19-depleted stem cell transplant. The chain recombines TRBV20-1 with TRBJ2-1; D call uncertain. For the CDR3, the DNA is TGCAGTGCCGTCGGTCCCAGTTTGTCCTACAATGAGCAGTTCTTC. This gives the protein CSAVGPSLSYNEQFF.